A selection of T cell receptor beta chains follows, all from one sample in a study of T cells in Graves' hyperthyroidism and ophthalmopathy. One entry per CDR3 protein, called by TCRdb with MiXCR from the multiplex PCR reads. Here the sample spans approximately 630,000 distinct CDR3 sequences, 15% to 20% being singletons. The sequenced sample was blood. The source is a woman aged 25 to 45 with Graves' hyperthyroidism. Each CDR3 is given with its conserved first and last residue. The order of the fields is D gene, V gene, J gene, clone size, CDR3 DNA, CDR3 protein. A D gene is named only where the DNA matches it firmly. A clone size is listed for some rows: how often the clone was seen (once, few, many), or a class if it is expanded.

.	TRBV30	TRBJ2-3	few	TGTGCCTGGAGTCCCAAGCGGCCGCTGCTCACAGATGCGCAGTATTTT	CAWSPKRPLLTDAQYF
.	TRBV10-3	TRBJ1-5	.	TGTGCCATCAGTGAGTTTGGGGAAAATCAGCCCCAGCATTTT	CAISEFGENQPQHF
.	TRBV3-1	TRBJ1-1	many	TGTGCCAGCAGCTCCCGGCAAGCCCCCGGTAAAGCTTTCTTT	CASSSRQAPGKAFF
.	TRBV20-1	TRBJ2-7	many	TGCAGTGCTCAGACGGGTTCCTACGAGCAGTACTTC	CSAQTGSYEQYF
TRBD2	TRBV10-2	TRBJ2-7	.	TGCGCCAGCATTAATCTAAGCGGGAGGGCCCCTTACGAGCAGTACTTC	CASINLSGRAPYEQYF
.	TRBV19	TRBJ2-7	few	TGTGCCAGTAGGGGCCCGGGGGCGGAAGAGCAGTACTTC	CASRGPGAEEQYF
.	TRBV27	TRBJ1-1	.	TGTGCCAGCAGTCCGCAAAACACAGGTAAAGCTTTCTTT	CASSPQNTGKAFF
TRBD2	TRBV20-1	TRBJ2-5	many	TGCAGTGCCGGAGGAGGTCTAGCGGGAGATTGGGGGGAGACCCAGTACTTC	CSAGGGLAGDWGETQYF
TRBD2	TRBV2	TRBJ2-1	many	TGTGCCAGCAGGGACAGCGGGAGCAGATACAATGAGCAGTTCTTC	CASRDSGSRYNEQFF
.	TRBV4-1	TRBJ1-1	.	TGCGCCAGCAGCCGGGTATGGGGAACTGAAGCTTTCTTT	CASSRVWGTEAFF
.	TRBV28	TRBJ1-1	many	TGTGCCAGCAGCGACAGTGCCACTGAAGCTTTCTTT	CASSDSATEAFF
.	TRBV13	TRBJ2-7	many	TGTGCCAGCAGCTTGAGAGGGGGGGTTCCCTACGAGCAGTACTTC	CASSLRGGVPYEQYF
.	TRBV27	TRBJ2-7	.	TGTGCCAGCAGTCCCTCAGGAGACCACTACGAGCAGTACTTC	CASSPSGDHYEQYF
TRBD2	TRBV12-3/TRBV12-4	TRBJ2-7	many	TGTGCCAGCAGGCTTCGGGCTAGCGGGTGGAACGAGCAGTACTTC	CASRLRASGWNEQYF
TRBD2	TRBV11-2	TRBJ2-3	few	TGTGCCAGCAGCTTACTAGATGGGGGGGGGGGAAGCACAGATACGCAGTATTTT	CASSLLDGGGGSTDTQYF
TRBD1	TRBV20-1	TRBJ1-6	.	TGCAGTGCTAGACCGGGACAGTCTTATTCACCCCTCCACTTT	CSARPGQSYSPLHF
TRBD1	TRBV30	TRBJ2-7	many	TGTGCCTGGAGTTTGACAGGGGGCGAGCAGTACTTC	CAWSLTGGEQYF
TRBD1	TRBV5-5	TRBJ1-2	.	TGTGCCAGCAGCTTGGGTCAGGGGGTCTATGGCTACACCTTC	CASSLGQGVYGYTF
.	TRBV20-1	TRBJ1-1	.	TGCAGTGCTGGTAGAGGGGGTAACACTGAAGCTTTCTTT	CSAGRGGNTEAFF
.	TRBV4-1	TRBJ2-7	few	TGCGCCAGCAGCCAAGATACAAGGCTCACCTACGAGCAGTACTTC	CASSQDTRLTYEQYF
.	TRBV12-3/TRBV12-4	TRBJ2-2	.	TGTGCCAGCAGTTGGCAGAACACCGGGGAGCTGTTTTTT	CASSWQNTGELFF
TRBD1	TRBV11-2	TRBJ2-3	many	TGTGCCAGCAGCTTCCGGGACAGGACCACAGATACGCAGTATTTT	CASSFRDRTTDTQYF
TRBD1	TRBV10-3	TRBJ2-7	many	TGTGCCATCAGTGACCAGGACAGGGACGAGCAGTACTTC	CAISDQDRDEQYF
.	TRBV12-5	TRBJ2-1	.	TGTGCTAGTGGTTTACCGGACAGTGACGCTGGTGAGCAGTTCTTC	CASGLPDSDAGEQFF
TRBD2	TRBV28	TRBJ2-3	many	TGTGCCAGCAGCGCTACTCCGGGACTAGCAAATACGCAGTATTTT	CASSATPGLANTQYF
TRBD1	TRBV6-1	TRBJ2-7	many	TGTGCCAGCAGGTCCGACAGGGGTCATTCCTACGAGCAGTACTTC	CASRSDRGHSYEQYF
TRBD2	TRBV29-1	TRBJ2-3	.	TGCAGCGTTGGGACTAGCGGGAGAATGGATACGCAGTATTTT	CSVGTSGRMDTQYF
.	TRBV24-1	TRBJ1-5	.	TGTGCCACCAGCGATACAGGTGGCAACCAGCCCCAGCATTTT	CATSDTGGNQPQHF
.	TRBV28	TRBJ1-5	many	TGTGCCAGCAGTTCGGCTGGACGGGTCGATCAGCCCCAGCATTTT	CASSSAGRVDQPQHF
TRBD2	TRBV9	TRBJ2-3	.	TGTGCCAGCAGCGTAGCTCGGGCTAGCGGGTATCGTGCAGATACGCAGTATTTT	CASSVARASGYRADTQYF
TRBD2	TRBV20-1	TRBJ2-2	few	TGCAGTGCTAGAGATTCGGGAGGGTCTCACACCGGGGAGCTGTTTTTT	CSARDSGGSHTGELFF
.	TRBV9	TRBJ2-1	.	TGTGCCAGCAGCGTAGTGTCGGCAGGTGGAGGTCCTCACTCCCATGTAAGCTCCTACAATGAGCAGTTCTTC	CASSVVSAGGGPHSHVSSYNEQFF
TRBD1	TRBV6-1	TRBJ2-7	few	TGTGCCAGCACCGTGACAGGGGGCTACTACGAGCAGTACTTC	CASTVTGGYYEQYF
TRBD1	TRBV29-1	TRBJ2-5	many	TGCAGCGTTGGGACAGGGGGCAGGGAGACCCAGTACTTC	CSVGTGGRETQYF
.	TRBV20-1	TRBJ2-1	.	TGCAGTGCTTACGCGGGTGGGCAGTTCTTC	CSAYAGGQFF
TRBD2	TRBV10-3	TRBJ2-7	many	TGTGCCATCAGCATAGCGGGAGGGCCAGTCGAGCAGTACTTC	CAISIAGGPVEQYF
.	TRBV7-3	TRBJ2-1	many	TGTGCCAGCAGCCGATTAATGAGCGGGAATGAGCAGTTCTTC	CASSRLMSGNEQFF
.	TRBV6-1	TRBJ1-2	few	TGTGCCAGCAGTGTAATGACAGTCTATGGCTACACCTTC	CASSVMTVYGYTF
.	TRBV6-1	TRBJ1-5	many	TGTGCCAGCAGTGAAGGGACCTATCAGCCCCAGCATTTT	CASSEGTYQPQHF
TRBD1	TRBV3-1	TRBJ2-1	many	TGTGCCAGCAGCCGGACAGGGGTCAATGAGCAGTTCTTC	CASSRTGVNEQFF
TRBD1	TRBV27	TRBJ2-7	many	TGTGCCAGCAGGGAACAGGGGAACGAGCAGTACTTC	CASREQGNEQYF
.	TRBV20-1	TRBJ1-5	many	TGCAGTGCTTTGGTGCTTTCGGGGGTCAATCAGCCCCAGCATTTT	CSALVLSGVNQPQHF